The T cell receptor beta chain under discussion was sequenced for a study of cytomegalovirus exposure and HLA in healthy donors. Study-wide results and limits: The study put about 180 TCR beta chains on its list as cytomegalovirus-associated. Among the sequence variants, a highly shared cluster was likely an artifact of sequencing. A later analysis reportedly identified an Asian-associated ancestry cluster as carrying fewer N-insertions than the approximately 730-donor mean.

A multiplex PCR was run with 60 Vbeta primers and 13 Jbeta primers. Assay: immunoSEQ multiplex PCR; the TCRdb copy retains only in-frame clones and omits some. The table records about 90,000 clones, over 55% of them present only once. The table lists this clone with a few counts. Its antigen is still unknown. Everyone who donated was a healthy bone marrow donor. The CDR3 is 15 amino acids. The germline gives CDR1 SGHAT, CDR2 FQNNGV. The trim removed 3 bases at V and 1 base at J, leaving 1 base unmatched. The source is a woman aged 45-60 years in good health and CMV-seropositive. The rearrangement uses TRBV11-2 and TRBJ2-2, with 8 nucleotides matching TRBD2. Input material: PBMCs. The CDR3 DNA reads TGTGCCAGCAGCTTCCTAGCGGGGAACACCGGGGAGCTGTTTTTT. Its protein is CASSFLAGNTGELFF. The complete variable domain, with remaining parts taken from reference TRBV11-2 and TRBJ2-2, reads EAGVAQSPRYKIIEKRQSVAFWCNPISGHATLYWYQQILGQGPKLLIQFQNNGVVDDSQLPKDRFSAERLKGVDSTLKIQPAKLEDSAVYLCASSFLAGNTGELFFGEGSRLTVL.